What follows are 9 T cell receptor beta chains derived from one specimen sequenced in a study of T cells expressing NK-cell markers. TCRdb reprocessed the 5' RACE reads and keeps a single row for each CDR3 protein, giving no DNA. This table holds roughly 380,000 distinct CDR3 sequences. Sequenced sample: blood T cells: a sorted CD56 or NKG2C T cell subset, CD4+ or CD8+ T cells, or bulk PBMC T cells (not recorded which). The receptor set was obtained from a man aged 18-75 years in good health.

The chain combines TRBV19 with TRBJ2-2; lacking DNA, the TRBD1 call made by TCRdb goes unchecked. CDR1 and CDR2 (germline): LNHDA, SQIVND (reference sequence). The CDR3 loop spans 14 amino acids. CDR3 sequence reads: CASSIGQGAGELFF.

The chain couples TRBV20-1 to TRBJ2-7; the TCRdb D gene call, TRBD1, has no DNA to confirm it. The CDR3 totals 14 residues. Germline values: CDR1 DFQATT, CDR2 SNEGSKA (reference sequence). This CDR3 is CSARVPQGGNEQYF.

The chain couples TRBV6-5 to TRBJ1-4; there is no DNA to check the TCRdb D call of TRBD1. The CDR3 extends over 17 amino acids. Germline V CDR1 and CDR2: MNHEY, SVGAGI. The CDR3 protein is CASSYSPGERTNEKLFF.

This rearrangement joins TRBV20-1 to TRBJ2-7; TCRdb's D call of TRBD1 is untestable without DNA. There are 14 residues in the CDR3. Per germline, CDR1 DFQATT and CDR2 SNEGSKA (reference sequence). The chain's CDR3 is CSVNLGRDSYEQYF.

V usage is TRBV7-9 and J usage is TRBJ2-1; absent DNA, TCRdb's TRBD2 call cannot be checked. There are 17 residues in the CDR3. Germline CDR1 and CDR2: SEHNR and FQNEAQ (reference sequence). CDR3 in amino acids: CASSLIPRGGLNNEQFF.

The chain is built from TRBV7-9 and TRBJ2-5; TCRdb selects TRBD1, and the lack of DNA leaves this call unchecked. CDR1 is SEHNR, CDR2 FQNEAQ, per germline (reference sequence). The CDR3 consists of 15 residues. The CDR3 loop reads CASSPQPGHGETQYF.

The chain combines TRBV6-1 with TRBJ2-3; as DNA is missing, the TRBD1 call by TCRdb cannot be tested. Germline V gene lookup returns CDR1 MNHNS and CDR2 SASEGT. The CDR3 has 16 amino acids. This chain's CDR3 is CASSESRRLITDTQYF.

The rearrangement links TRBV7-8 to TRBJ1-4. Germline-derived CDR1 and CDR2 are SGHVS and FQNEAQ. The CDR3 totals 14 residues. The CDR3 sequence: CASSLAPGGEKLFF.

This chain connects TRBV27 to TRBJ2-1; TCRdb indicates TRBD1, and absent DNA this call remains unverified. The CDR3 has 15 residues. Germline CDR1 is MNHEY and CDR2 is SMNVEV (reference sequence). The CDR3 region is CASSRAQGGYNEQFF.